This T cell receptor (beta chain) comes out of a study of T-cell memory formation after mild COVID-19. Broader study findings: For second-wave clones that peaked at day 37, SARS-CoV-2 specificity went unverified.

This clonotype has just a few counts. The antigen is not known. The germline gives CDR1 GTSNPN, CDR2 SVGIG (reference sequence). J lost 4 bases, V lost 2 bases, and 4 bases had no gene match. This CDR3 spans 15 amino acids. TCRdb re-derived calls from the 5' RACE reads in MiXCR, one entry per CDR3 protein. The sample contains 450,000 to 700,000 distinct CDR3 sequences, about 20% of which appear only once. This clonotype originated in an adult woman who had mild COVID-19 (a few samples of this study predate the infection). Cell type and time point are not known. Sequencing was carried out using PBMCs or a T cell subset sorted from them (not recorded which). J is TRBJ2-3 and V is TRBV30; 12 bases line up with TRBD1. The CDR3 loop is CAWSRGTGGADTQYF. CDR3 DNA sequence: TGTGCCTGGAGTCGGGGGACAGGGGGCGCAGATACGCAGTATTTT.